The source of this TCR beta chain is a study of CD8+ T cells in alopecia areata. V trimming: 4 bases; J trimming: 5 bases; junction bases outside the gene matches: 10. The CDR3 spans 17 residues. Germline V gene sequence: CDR1 SGHAT, CDR2 FQNNGV. In its sample, this clone was seen a few times. The antigen is undetermined. Treatment of the sample: oral pan-JAK inhibitor, 5-10 mg twice daily. Study-level results: Besides other cells, scalp samples also yield sequences of resident alphabeta T cells from normal skin. Researchers say the link of baseline CD8+ expansion to response remains uncertain, with one nonresponder. Scalp clonality and expanded CD8+ clones among the top 100 fell significantly with tofacitinib.

Once RNA had been extracted, it was reverse transcribed into cDNA to act as the sequencing template. Only in-frame clones appear in the TCRdb table, and some are missing; sequencing was by immunoSEQ multiplex PCR. The table shows 80,000 to 95,000 clones, with roughly 40% occurring only once. This material consisted of CD8+ T cells sorted from blood, taken at week 24, from a patient treated with tofacitinib. This receptor was obtained from a human donor with alopecia areata. The J gene is TRBJ2-5, the V gene TRBV11-2; 13 positions match TRBD2. CDR3 bases: TGTGCCAGCAGCTCAGGACTAGCGGGAGACCCCCGCGAGACCCAGTACTTC. Translating gives CASSSGLAGDPRETQYF.